The rows below give T cell receptor beta chains drawn from one sample of a study of a mutant IDH1 vaccine in newly diagnosed glioma. Method: immunoSEQ multiplex PCR; TCRdb's copy keeps in-frame clones and lacks some. The data show 40,000 or so clones, 92% seen once. Sequenced material: PBMCs, taken from a glioma patient treated with radiotherapy, temozolomide or both. Source of these receptors: a man between 18 and 35 years old with glioma. The CDR3 runs from the conserved cysteine through the conserved F or W. A D gene is named only where the DNA matches it firmly. Not every row has a clone size; where given, it reads once, few, many or a size class.

j_call: TRBJ1-2
d_call: -
clone_size: -
v_call: TRBV27
cdr3_nt: TGTGCCAGCAGTCGTGGCGGGAAAGAGGTGGGCTATGGCTACACCTTC
cdr3_aa: CASSRGGKEVGYGYTF

j_call: TRBJ1-6
d_call: TRBD1
clone_size: -
v_call: TRBV30
cdr3_nt: TGTGCCTGGAGCGCCAGGGGGCGGTCCTATAATTCACCCCTCCACTTT
cdr3_aa: CAWSARGRSYNSPLHF

j_call: TRBJ1-1
d_call: TRBD1
clone_size: few
v_call: TRBV18
cdr3_nt: TGTGCCAGCTCATCCGGCAGGGGGATGAACACTGAAGCTTTCTTT
cdr3_aa: CASSSGRGMNTEAFF

j_call: TRBJ2-7
d_call: TRBD1
clone_size: -
v_call: TRBV9
cdr3_nt: TGTGCCAGCAGCGTGGCCGGGACAGCCTACGAGCAGTACTTC
cdr3_aa: CASSVAGTAYEQYF

j_call: TRBJ2-7
d_call: TRBD1
clone_size: -
v_call: TRBV7-9
cdr3_nt: TGTGCCAGCAGCGTAGGACAGGGCTCCTACGAGCAGTACTTC
cdr3_aa: CASSVGQGSYEQYF

j_call: TRBJ1-1
d_call: -
clone_size: once
v_call: TRBV11-2
cdr3_nt: TGTGCCAGCAGCCCGCACCTAACAGGTGAAGCTTTCTTT
cdr3_aa: CASSPHLTGEAFF

j_call: TRBJ1-2
d_call: -
clone_size: -
v_call: TRBV2
cdr3_nt: TGTGCCAGCAGTTCCGAATCACTCGCGGGCGGCGGCTACACCTTC
cdr3_aa: CASSSESLAGGGYTF

j_call: TRBJ2-5
d_call: -
clone_size: -
v_call: TRBV7-6
cdr3_nt: TGTGCCAGCAGCTCGGAAGGAGAGACCCAGTACTTC
cdr3_aa: CASSSEGETQYF

j_call: TRBJ2-7
d_call: TRBD2
clone_size: once
v_call: TRBV30
cdr3_nt: TGTGCCTGGACCCCTAGCGGGAGAAAGGGGACCTACGAGCAGTACTTC
cdr3_aa: CAWTPSGRKGTYEQYF

j_call: TRBJ1-5
d_call: -
clone_size: -
v_call: TRBV25-1
cdr3_nt: TGTGCCAGCAGTGAGGGAGGGGCCAGTCAGCCCCAGCATTTT
cdr3_aa: CASSEGGASQPQHF

j_call: TRBJ1-1
d_call: -
clone_size: -
v_call: TRBV5-4
cdr3_nt: TGTGCCAGCAGCTTGGATGGGGGGAACACTGAAGCTTTCTTT
cdr3_aa: CASSLDGGNTEAFF

j_call: TRBJ2-3
d_call: TRBD1
clone_size: once
v_call: TRBV6-6
cdr3_nt: TGTGCCAGCAGGACCAGGGGGATGGCGAGCACAGATACGCAGTATTTT
cdr3_aa: CASRTRGMASTDTQYF

j_call: TRBJ1-1
d_call: -
clone_size: -
v_call: TRBV5-1
cdr3_nt: TGCGCCAGCAGCCCCCTTGTTGGGAACACTGAAGCTTTCTTT
cdr3_aa: CASSPLVGNTEAFF

j_call: TRBJ2-1
d_call: -
clone_size: -
v_call: TRBV4-1
cdr3_nt: TGCGCCAGCAGCCAACTGCGGGAACACGGTCTCAATGAGCAGTTCTTC
cdr3_aa: CASSQLREHGLNEQFF

j_call: TRBJ1-4
d_call: TRBD1
clone_size: few
v_call: TRBV4-3
cdr3_nt: TGCGCCAGCACCGCGGACAGGGGCCCTAATGAAAAACTGTTTTTT
cdr3_aa: CASTADRGPNEKLFF

j_call: TRBJ1-1
d_call: -
clone_size: -
v_call: TRBV15
cdr3_nt: TGTGCCACCAGCAGAGTAGCCACGGGGAACACTGAAGCTTTCTTT
cdr3_aa: CATSRVATGNTEAFF

j_call: TRBJ1-1
d_call: TRBD1
clone_size: -
v_call: TRBV10-3
cdr3_nt: TGTGCCATCAGAGGGACAGGGATGGATGAAGCTTTCTTT
cdr3_aa: CAIRGTGMDEAFF

j_call: TRBJ1-6
d_call: TRBD1
clone_size: -
v_call: TRBV15
cdr3_nt: TGTGCCACCAGCGGGGACAGTTACAATTCACCCCTCCACTTT
cdr3_aa: CATSGDSYNSPLHF

j_call: TRBJ2-7
d_call: -
clone_size: -
v_call: TRBV4-2
cdr3_nt: TGTGCCAGCAGCCAAGATACGGCGCTAAGAGGACCCTACGAGCAGTACTTC
cdr3_aa: CASSQDTALRGPYEQYF

j_call: TRBJ2-7
d_call: TRBD2
clone_size: once
v_call: TRBV7-2
cdr3_nt: TGTGCCAGCAGCTTAGGGCCGCTAGCGGGAGAGTTGACCTACGAGCAGTACTTC
cdr3_aa: CASSLGPLAGELTYEQYF

j_call: TRBJ1-5
d_call: -
clone_size: -
v_call: TRBV20-1
cdr3_nt: TGCAGTGCTGGGGATCAGCCCCAGCATTTT
cdr3_aa: CSAGDQPQHF

j_call: TRBJ2-1
d_call: -
clone_size: -
v_call: TRBV5-1
cdr3_nt: TGCGCCAGCAGCTTGGATCAGACAGCTTCCTACAATGAGCAGTTCTTC
cdr3_aa: CASSLDQTASYNEQFF

j_call: TRBJ1-1
d_call: TRBD1
clone_size: -
v_call: TRBV7-2
cdr3_nt: TGTGCCAGCAGCTCGACAGGGGGCGTTAACACTGAAGCTTTCTTT
cdr3_aa: CASSSTGGVNTEAFF

j_call: TRBJ1-1
d_call: TRBD1
clone_size: -
v_call: TRBV28
cdr3_nt: TGTGCCAGCAGTTTCTGGGGACAGGGCTTTTCCCATGAAGCTTTCTTT
cdr3_aa: CASSFWGQGFSHEAFF

j_call: TRBJ2-5
d_call: TRBD1
clone_size: medium-sized
v_call: TRBV28
cdr3_nt: TGTGCCAGCAGTACCCGCCCGGGACAGGGCCAAGAGACCCAGTACTTC
cdr3_aa: CASSTRPGQGQETQYF

j_call: TRBJ2-3
d_call: -
clone_size: -
v_call: TRBV4-3
cdr3_nt: TGCGCCAGCAGCCAAGAAACTAGGCAAGCAGATACGCAGTATTTT
cdr3_aa: CASSQETRQADTQYF

j_call: TRBJ2-5
d_call: TRBD2
clone_size: -
v_call: TRBV7-2
cdr3_nt: TGTGCCAGCAGCTTAGCCCAACTAGCGGACCAAGAGACCCAGTACTTC
cdr3_aa: CASSLAQLADQETQYF

j_call: TRBJ2-3
d_call: -
clone_size: -
v_call: TRBV5-1
cdr3_nt: TGCGCCAGCAGCTTTAGACCGGAAGACACAGATACGCAGTATTTT
cdr3_aa: CASSFRPEDTDTQYF

j_call: TRBJ1-5
d_call: -
clone_size: -
v_call: TRBV2
cdr3_nt: TGTGCCAGCAGTGAAAGGGGGGAAAATCAGCCCCAGCATTTT
cdr3_aa: CASSERGENQPQHF

j_call: TRBJ1-5
d_call: -
clone_size: -
v_call: TRBV30
cdr3_nt: TGTGCCTGGAGTGTACTCCCAAATCAGCCCCAGCATTTT
cdr3_aa: CAWSVLPNQPQHF

j_call: TRBJ2-7
d_call: TRBD2
clone_size: -
v_call: TRBV23-1
cdr3_nt: TGCGCCACCTCCACCCTCGGACTAGCGGGAGGGTCGAGATCCTACGAGCAGTACTTC
cdr3_aa: CATSTLGLAGGSRSYEQYF

j_call: TRBJ1-1
d_call: -
clone_size: -
v_call: TRBV7-9
cdr3_nt: TGTGCCAGCAGCTTAGGGGCAGAGTGGGTGGCTTTCTTT
cdr3_aa: CASSLGAEWVAFF

j_call: TRBJ2-7
d_call: TRBD1
clone_size: -
v_call: TRBV30
cdr3_nt: TGTGCCCTCGACCGGGACAGCCCCTACGAGCAGTACTTC
cdr3_aa: CALDRDSPYEQYF

j_call: TRBJ1-1
d_call: -
clone_size: medium-sized
v_call: TRBV4-2
cdr3_nt: TGTGCCAGCAGCCAAGCTTACCCACCCACTGAAGCTTTCTTT
cdr3_aa: CASSQAYPPTEAFF

j_call: TRBJ2-3
d_call: -
clone_size: -
v_call: TRBV6-5
cdr3_nt: TGTGCCAGCAGTTACTCAATTGGACAGCCTGCCTCGCAGTATTTT
cdr3_aa: CASSYSIGQPASQYF

j_call: TRBJ2-7
d_call: -
clone_size: -
v_call: TRBV6-5
cdr3_nt: TGTGCCAGCAGTTACTCGAAGGGACCAAGAGCCTACGAGCAGTACTTC
cdr3_aa: CASSYSKGPRAYEQYF

j_call: TRBJ2-3
d_call: -
clone_size: -
v_call: TRBV7-2
cdr3_nt: TGTGCCAGCAGCTCTCTGGGCAGGGGGGCAGATACGCAGTATTTT
cdr3_aa: CASSSLGRGADTQYF

j_call: TRBJ2-2
d_call: -
clone_size: once
v_call: TRBV19
cdr3_nt: TGTGCCAGTACCATGGGGCGACCCACCGGGGAGCTGTTTTTT
cdr3_aa: CASTMGRPTGELFF

j_call: TRBJ2-5
d_call: -
clone_size: -
v_call: TRBV14
cdr3_nt: TGTGCCAGCAGCCAAGATCGGCACCATCGGGAGACCCAGTACTTC
cdr3_aa: CASSQDRHHRETQYF

j_call: TRBJ1-1
d_call: -
clone_size: -
v_call: TRBV5-4
cdr3_nt: TGTGCCAGCAGCCTCGACCAGGGGTGGACTGAAGCTTTCTTT
cdr3_aa: CASSLDQGWTEAFF